This TCR beta chain was recorded in a study of beta chain features in type 1 diabetes. Turning to the study itself: All samples together contributed almost 110,000,000 sorted cells for examination.

Staining for CD45RO/CCR7/CD25/CD127/CD95/CD27 allowed sorting of CD4+ naive, central memory, regulatory and stem cell-like memory cells. Comments on this clone: What it recognizes is unknown.

Investigators reverse transcribed all isolated RNA, so they sequenced expressed TCRB transcripts. Repertoires were generated with immunoSEQ multiplex PCR, while TCRdb's copy carries only in-frame clones and drops some. Here the sample spans about 140,000 clones, 6.9% being singletons. This CDR3 contains 14 residues. Trimming took off 1 base at V and 6 bases at J, with 11 bases between the two ends. CDR1 and CDR2 (germline): SGHTA, FQGTGA. Study observations and caveats: Among type 1 diabetes patients, VDJ junctions had fewer insertions and more deletions.

The sequence came from a woman in her 30s in good health. Sequenced: central memory CD4+ T cells from blood. This rearrangement joins TRBV7-3 to TRBJ2-3; D is uncertain. Here the CDR3 DNA reads TGTGCCAGCAGCTTAAGTTCGAGTAAGGATACGCAGTATTTT. Protein sequence: CASSLSSSKDTQYF.